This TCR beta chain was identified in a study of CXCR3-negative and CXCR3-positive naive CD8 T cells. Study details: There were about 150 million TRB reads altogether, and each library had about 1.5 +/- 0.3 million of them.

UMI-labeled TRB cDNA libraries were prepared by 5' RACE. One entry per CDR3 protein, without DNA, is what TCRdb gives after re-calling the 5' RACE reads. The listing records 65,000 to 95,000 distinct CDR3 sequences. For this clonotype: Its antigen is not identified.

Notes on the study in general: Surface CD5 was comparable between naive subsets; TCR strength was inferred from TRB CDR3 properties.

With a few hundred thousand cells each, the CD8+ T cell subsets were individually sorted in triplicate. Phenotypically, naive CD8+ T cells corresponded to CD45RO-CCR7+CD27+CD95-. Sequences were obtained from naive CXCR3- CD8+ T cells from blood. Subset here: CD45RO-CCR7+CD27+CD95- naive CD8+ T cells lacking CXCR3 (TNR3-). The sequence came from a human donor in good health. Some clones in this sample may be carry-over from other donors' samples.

The CDR3 is CAISESPGASYNEQFF. The V and J genes are TRBV10-3 and TRBJ2-1; TCRdb's D call of TRBD1 is untestable without DNA. Germline CDR1 ENHRY, CDR2 SYGVKD. The length of the CDR3 is 16 residues.